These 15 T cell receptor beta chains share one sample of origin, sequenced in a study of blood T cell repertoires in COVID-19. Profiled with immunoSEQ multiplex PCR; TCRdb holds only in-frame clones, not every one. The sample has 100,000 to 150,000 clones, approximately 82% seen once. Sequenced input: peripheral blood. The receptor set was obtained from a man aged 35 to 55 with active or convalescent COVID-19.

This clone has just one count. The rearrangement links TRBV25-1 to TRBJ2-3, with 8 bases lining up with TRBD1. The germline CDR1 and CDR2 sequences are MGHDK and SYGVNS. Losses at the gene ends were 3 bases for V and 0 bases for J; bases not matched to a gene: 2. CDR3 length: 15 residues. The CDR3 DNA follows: TGTGCCAGCAGTGAGGACAGGGATAGCACAGATACGCAGTATTTT. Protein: CASSEDRDSTDTQYF.

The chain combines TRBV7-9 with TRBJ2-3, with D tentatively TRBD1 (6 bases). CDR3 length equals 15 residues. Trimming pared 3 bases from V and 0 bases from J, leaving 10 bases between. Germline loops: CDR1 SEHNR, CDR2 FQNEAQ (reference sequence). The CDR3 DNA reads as TGTGCCAGCAGCTTCCTAACAGGGAGCACAGATACGCAGTATTTT. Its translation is CASSFLTGSTDTQYF. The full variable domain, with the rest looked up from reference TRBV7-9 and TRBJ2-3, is DTGVSQNPRHKITKRGQNVTFRCDPISEHNRLYWYRQTLGQGPEFLTYFQNEAQLEKSRLLSDRFSAERPKGSFSTLEIQRTEQGDSAMYLCASSFLTGSTDTQYFGPGTRLTVL.

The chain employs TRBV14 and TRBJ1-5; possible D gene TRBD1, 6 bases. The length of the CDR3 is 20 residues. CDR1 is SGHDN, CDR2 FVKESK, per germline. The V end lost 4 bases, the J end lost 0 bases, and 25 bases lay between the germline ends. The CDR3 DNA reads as TGTGCCAGCAGCCCAATACCTCCCGGGACACTAATCGATAGCAATCAGCCCCAGCATTTT. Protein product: CASSPIPPGTLIDSNQPQHF. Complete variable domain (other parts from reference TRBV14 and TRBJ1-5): EAGVTQFPSHSVIEKGQTVTLRCDPISGHDNLYWYRRVMGKEIKFLLHFVKESKQDESGMPNNRFLAERTGGTYSTLKVQPAELEDSGVYFCASSPIPPGTLIDSNQPQHFGDGTRLSIL.

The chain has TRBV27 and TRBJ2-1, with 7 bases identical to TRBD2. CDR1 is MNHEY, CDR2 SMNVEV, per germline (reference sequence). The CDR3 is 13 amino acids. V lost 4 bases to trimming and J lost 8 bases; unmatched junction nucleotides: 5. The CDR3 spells CASSYQLAHEQFF. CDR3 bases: TGTGCCAGCAGTTATCAACTAGCGCATGAGCAGTTCTTC.

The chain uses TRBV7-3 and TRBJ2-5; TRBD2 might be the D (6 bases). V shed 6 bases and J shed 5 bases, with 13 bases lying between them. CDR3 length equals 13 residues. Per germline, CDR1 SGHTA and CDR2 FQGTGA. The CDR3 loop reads CASSPEGGETQYF. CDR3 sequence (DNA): TGTGCCAGCAGTCCGGAGGGCGGGGAGACCCAGTACTTC.

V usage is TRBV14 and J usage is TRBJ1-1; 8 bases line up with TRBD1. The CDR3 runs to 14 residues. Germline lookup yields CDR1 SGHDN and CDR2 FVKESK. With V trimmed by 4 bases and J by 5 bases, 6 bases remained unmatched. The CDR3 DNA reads TGTGCCAGCAGCCTACGACAGGGGAGGACTGAAGCTTTCTTT. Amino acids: CASSLRQGRTEAFF.

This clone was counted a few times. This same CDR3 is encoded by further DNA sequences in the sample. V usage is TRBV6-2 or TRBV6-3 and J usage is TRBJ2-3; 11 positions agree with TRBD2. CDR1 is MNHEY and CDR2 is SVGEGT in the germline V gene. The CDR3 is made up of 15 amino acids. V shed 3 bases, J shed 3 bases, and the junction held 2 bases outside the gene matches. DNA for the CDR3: TGTGCCAGCAGTTATAGCGGGGGGGCGACAGATACGCAGTATTTT. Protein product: CASSYSGGATDTQYF.

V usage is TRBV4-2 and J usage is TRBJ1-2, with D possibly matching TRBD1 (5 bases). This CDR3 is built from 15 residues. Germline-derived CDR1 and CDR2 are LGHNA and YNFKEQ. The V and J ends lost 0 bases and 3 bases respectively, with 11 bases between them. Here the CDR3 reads CASSQDQRDYYGYTF. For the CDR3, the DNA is TGTGCCAGCAGCCAAGATCAACGGGACTACTATGGCTACACCTTC.

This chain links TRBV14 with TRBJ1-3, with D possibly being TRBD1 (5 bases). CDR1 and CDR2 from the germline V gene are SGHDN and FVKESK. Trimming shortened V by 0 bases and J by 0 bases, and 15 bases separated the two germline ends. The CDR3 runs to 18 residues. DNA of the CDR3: TGTGCCAGCAGCCAAGATCTTGGGGCGGCCAGCTCTGGAAACACCATATATTTT. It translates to CASSQDLGAASSGNTIYF.

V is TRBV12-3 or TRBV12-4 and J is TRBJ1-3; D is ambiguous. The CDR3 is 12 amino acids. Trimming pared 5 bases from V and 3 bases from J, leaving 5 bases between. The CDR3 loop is CASSPSGNTIYF. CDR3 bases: TGTGCCAGCAGTCCGAGTGGAAACACCATATATTTT.

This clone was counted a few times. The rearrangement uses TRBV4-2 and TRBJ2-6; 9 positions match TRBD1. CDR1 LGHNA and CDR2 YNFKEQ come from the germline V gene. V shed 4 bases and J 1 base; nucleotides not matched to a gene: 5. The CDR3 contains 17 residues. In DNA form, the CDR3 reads TGTGCCAGCAGCCTCGGGACAGGGACTTCTGGGGCCAACGTCCTGACTTTC. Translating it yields CASSLGTGTSGANVLTF.

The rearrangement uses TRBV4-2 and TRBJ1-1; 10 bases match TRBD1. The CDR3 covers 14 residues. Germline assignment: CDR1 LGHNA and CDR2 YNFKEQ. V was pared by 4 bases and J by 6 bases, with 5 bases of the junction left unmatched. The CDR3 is CASSLGQGKPEAFF. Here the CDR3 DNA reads TGTGCCAGCAGCCTGGGACAGGGGAAGCCTGAAGCTTTCTTT.

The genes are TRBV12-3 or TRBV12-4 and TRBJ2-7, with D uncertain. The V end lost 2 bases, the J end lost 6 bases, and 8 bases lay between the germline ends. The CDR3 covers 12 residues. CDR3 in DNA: TGTGCCAGCAGTTTATCGAGTAGCGAGCAGTACTTC. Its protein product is CASSLSSSEQYF.

CDR3 loop: CASSIAGTGSYEQYF. The CDR3 DNA follows: TGTGCCAGTAGTATAGCCGGGACAGGTTCCTACGAGCAGTACTTC. This rearrangement joins TRBV19 to TRBJ2-7, with 8 bases fitting TRBD1. Looked up from germline, CDR1 is LNHDA and CDR2 is SQIVND (reference sequence). Trimming at V came to 1 base and at J to 1 base, leaving 3 bases not matched to a gene. The CDR3 has 15 amino acids.

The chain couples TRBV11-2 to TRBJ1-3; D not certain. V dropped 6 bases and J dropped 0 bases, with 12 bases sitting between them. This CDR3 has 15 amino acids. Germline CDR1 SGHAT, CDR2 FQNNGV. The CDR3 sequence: CASSQPGLSGNTIYF. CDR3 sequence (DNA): TGTGCCAGCAGTCAACCAGGCCTCTCTGGAAACACCATATATTTT. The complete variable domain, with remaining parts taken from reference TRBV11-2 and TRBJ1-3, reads EAGVAQSPRYKIIEKRQSVAFWCNPISGHATLYWYQQILGQGPKLLIQFQNNGVVDDSQLPKDRFSAERLKGVDSTLKIQPAKLEDSAVYLCASSQPGLSGNTIYFGEGSWLTVV.